These 6 T cell receptor beta chains share one sample of origin, sequenced in a study of blood T cell repertoires in COVID-19. Clones were read by immunoSEQ multiplex PCR, and TCRdb kept only the in-frame ones, dropping some. The table includes more than 25,000 clones, roughly 85% detected once. The material sequenced was peripheral blood. These receptors all come from a man between 60 and 70 years old with active COVID-19.

J is TRBJ1-5 and V is TRBV7-8; the D gene is possibly TRBD1 (5 bases). CDR1 is SGHVS and CDR2 is FQNEAQ in the germline V gene. The CDR3 loop spans 14 amino acids. The V end was cut by 3 bases, the J end by 4 bases, with 10 bases between. CDR3 nucleotide sequence: TGTGCCAGCAGCTTGTGGGGGGAAAATCAGCCCCAGCATTTT. Protein product: CASSLWGENQPQHF.

This clone was seen a few times. V usage is TRBV7-9 and J usage is TRBJ1-2; possibly TRBD1 for D (6 bases). Germline V gene data show CDR1 as SEHNR and CDR2 as FQNEAQ (reference sequence). The V end lost 5 bases, the J end lost 6 bases, and 22 bases lay between the germline ends. This CDR3 spans 16 amino acids. Written as DNA, the CDR3 is TGTGCCAGCAGCCCCCTTTACAGGGATTCAAGGAATGGCTACACCTTC. This translates into CASSPLYRDSRNGYTF.

The chain is built from TRBV7-6 and TRBJ2-2; possible D gene TRBD2, 5 bases. The germline gives CDR1 SGHVS, CDR2 FNYEAQ. Trimming took 3 bases from V and 3 from J, leaving 8 bases between them. The CDR3 loop spans 14 amino acids. CDR3 nucleotide sequence: TGTGCCAGCAGCTTTGGAGGTTACACCGGGGAGCTGTTTTTT. This codes for CASSFGGYTGELFF.

This chain connects TRBV3-1 (or the pseudogene TRBV3-2) to TRBJ1-3; perhaps TRBD1 as D (6 bases). V shed 6 bases and J shed 9 bases, with 15 bases lying between them. Germline V lookup: CDR1 LGHDT, CDR2 YNNKEL (reference sequence). The CDR3 contains 13 residues. For the CDR3, the DNA is TGTGCCAGCAGTAAAGGGGGTTACGGCACCATATATTTT. Translating gives CASSKGGYGTIYF.

The V call is TRBV3-1 (or the pseudogene TRBV3-2), the J call TRBJ2-7, with TRBD2 identical over 8 bases. The V gene's germline CDR1 is LGHDT and CDR2 YNNKEL (reference sequence). This CDR3 has 12 residues. V shed 3 bases and J 7 bases; nucleotides not matched to a gene: 2. The CDR3 here is CASSHRGGEQYV. CDR3 DNA sequence: TGTGCCAGCAGCCACCGGGGGGGGGAGCAGTACGTC.

This sequence joins TRBV27 and TRBJ2-2, with D perhaps TRBD1 (5 bases). V dropped 3 bases and J dropped 4 bases, with 21 bases sitting between them. The CDR3 extends over 18 amino acids. CDR1 is MNHEY and CDR2 is SMNVEV in the germline V gene (reference sequence). CDR3 loop: CASSFVPRTPTITGELFF. The CDR3 DNA follows: TGTGCCAGCAGTTTTGTTCCCAGGACACCTACTATCACCGGGGAGCTGTTTTTT.